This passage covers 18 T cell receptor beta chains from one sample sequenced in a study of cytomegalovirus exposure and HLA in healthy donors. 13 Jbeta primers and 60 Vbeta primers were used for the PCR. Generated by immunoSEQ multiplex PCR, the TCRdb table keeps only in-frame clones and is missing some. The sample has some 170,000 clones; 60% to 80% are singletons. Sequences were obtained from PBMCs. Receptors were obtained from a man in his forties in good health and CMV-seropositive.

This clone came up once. The CDR3 region has the DNA TGCGCCAGCAGCGGCCGGGACAGGGCCTACAATGAGCAGTTCTTC. Amino acid sequence: CASSGRDRAYNEQFF. The chain joins TRBV4-1 to TRBJ2-1, with 9 bases identical to TRBD1. The length of the CDR3 is 15 residues. V shed 5 bases, J shed 2 bases, and the junction held 4 bases outside the gene matches. The germline V gene encodes CDR1 MGHRA and CDR2 YSYEKL.

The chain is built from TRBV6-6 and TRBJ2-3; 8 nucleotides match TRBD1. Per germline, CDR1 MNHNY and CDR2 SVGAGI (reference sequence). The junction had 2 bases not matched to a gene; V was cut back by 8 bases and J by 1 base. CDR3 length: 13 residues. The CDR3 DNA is TGTGCCAGCGGGGGACAGGGCACAGATACGCAGTATTTT. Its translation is CASGGQGTDTQYF.

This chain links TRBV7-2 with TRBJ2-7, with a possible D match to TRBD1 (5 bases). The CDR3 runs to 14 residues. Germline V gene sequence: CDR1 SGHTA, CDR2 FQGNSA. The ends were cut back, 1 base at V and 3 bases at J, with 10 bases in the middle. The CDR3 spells CASSLGDSFYEQYF. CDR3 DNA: TGTGCCAGCAGCTTAGGTGACAGCTTCTACGAGCAGTACTTC.

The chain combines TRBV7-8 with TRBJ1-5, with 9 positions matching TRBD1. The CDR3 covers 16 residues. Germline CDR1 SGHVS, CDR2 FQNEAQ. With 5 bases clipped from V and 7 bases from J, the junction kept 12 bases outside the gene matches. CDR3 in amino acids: CASSLVGQGTWQPQHF. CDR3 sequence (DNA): TGTGCCAGCAGCCTAGTGGGACAGGGAACTTGGCAGCCCCAGCATTTT.

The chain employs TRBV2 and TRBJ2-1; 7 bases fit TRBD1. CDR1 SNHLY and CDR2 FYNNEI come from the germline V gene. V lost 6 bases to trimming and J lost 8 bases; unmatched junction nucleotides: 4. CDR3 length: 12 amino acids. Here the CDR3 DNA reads TGTGCCAGCAGCCTACAGGGGTATGAGCAGTTCTTC. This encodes CASSLQGYEQFF.

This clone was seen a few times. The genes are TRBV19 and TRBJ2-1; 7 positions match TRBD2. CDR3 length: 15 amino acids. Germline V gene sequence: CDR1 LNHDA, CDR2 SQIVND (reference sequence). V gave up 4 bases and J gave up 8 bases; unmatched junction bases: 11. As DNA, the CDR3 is TGTGCCAGTAGTAGGGGAGGGGTGGGATCATATGAGCAGTTCTTC. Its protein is CASSRGGVGSYEQFF.

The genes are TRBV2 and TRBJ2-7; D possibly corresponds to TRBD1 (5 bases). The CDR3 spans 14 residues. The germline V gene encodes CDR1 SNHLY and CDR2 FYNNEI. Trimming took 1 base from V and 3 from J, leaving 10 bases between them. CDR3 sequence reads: CASSEGGRDYEQYF. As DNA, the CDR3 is TGTGCCAGCAGTGAAGGAGGCAGGGACTACGAGCAGTACTTC. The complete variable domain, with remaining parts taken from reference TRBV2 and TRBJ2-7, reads EPEVTQTPSHQVTQMGQEVILRCVPISNHLYFYWYRQILGQKVEFLVSFYNNEISEKSEIFDDQFSVERPDGSNFTLKIRSTKLEDSAMYFCASSEGGRDYEQYFGPGTRLTVT.

The CDR3 nucleotides are TGTGCCAGCACTCCCCGGGAGGGTTTGGACTATGGCTACACCTTC. This translates into CASTPREGLDYGYTF. The chain combines TRBV28 with TRBJ1-2; unclear D gene. This CDR3 spans 15 amino acids. Trimming pared 7 bases from V and 3 bases from J, leaving 18 bases between. Germline CDR1 and CDR2: MDHEN and SYDVKM.

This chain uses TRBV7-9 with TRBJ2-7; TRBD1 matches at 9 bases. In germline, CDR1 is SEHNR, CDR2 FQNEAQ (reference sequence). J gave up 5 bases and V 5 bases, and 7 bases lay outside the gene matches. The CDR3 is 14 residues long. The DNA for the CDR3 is TGTGCCAGCAGCCAAGCTGGGACAGGGAACGAGCAGTACTTC. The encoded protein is CASSQAGTGNEQYF.

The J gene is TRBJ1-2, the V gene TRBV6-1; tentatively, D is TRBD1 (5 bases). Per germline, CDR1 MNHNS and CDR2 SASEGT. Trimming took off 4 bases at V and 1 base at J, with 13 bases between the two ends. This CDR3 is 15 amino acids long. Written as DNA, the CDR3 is TGTGCCAGCAGTGGGGGCCAGGCCCTTAACTATGGCTACACCTTC. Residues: CASSGGQALNYGYTF.

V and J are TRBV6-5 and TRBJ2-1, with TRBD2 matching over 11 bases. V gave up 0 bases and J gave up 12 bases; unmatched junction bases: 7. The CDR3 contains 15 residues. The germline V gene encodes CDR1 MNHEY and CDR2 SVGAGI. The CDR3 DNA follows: TGTGCCAGCAGTTACTCAGGGACTAGCGGAACGGGGCAGTTCTTC. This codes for CASSYSGTSGTGQFF.

The CDR3 is CASDTGLAGAQKEQFF. CDR3 DNA sequence: TGTGCCAGCGATACGGGACTAGCGGGGGCACAGAAGGAGCAGTTCTTC. The chain links TRBV18 to TRBJ2-1; 14 bases match TRBD2. Germline CDR1 is KGHSH and CDR2 is LQKENI. The CDR3 extends over 16 amino acids. V shed 8 bases and J 10 bases; nucleotides not matched to a gene: 13.

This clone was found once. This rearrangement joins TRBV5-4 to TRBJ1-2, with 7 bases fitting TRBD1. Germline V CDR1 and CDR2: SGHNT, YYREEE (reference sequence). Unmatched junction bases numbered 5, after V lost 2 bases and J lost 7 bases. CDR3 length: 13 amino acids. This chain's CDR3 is CASSFTGVGGYTF. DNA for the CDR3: TGTGCCAGCAGCTTTACAGGGGTTGGTGGCTACACCTTC.

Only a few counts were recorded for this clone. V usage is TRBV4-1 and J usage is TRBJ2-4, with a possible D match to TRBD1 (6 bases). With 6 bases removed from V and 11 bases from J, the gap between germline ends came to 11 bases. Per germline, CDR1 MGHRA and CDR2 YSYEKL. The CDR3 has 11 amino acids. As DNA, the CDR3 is TGCGCCAGCAGTTATGGACAGTTTCAGTACTTC. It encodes CASSYGQFQYF.

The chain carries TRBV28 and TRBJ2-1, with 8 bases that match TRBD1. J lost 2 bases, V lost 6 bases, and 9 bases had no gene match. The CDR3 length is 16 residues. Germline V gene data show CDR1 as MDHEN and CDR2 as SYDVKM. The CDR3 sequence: CASRLGQGGPYNEQFF. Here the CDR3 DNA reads TGTGCCAGCAGGCTTGGACAGGGAGGACCCTACAATGAGCAGTTCTTC.

CDR3 coding DNA: TGCGCCAGCAGCATACAGGGTACCACCGGGGAGCTGTTTTTT. Translation gives CASSIQGTTGELFF. The chain combines TRBV5-1 with TRBJ2-2, with a tentative D call TRBD1 (6 bases). The V gene lost 4 bases and the J gene lost 4 bases, with 11 bases spanning the gap. CDR1 SGHRS and CDR2 YFSETQ come from the germline V gene. The CDR3 runs 14 residues.

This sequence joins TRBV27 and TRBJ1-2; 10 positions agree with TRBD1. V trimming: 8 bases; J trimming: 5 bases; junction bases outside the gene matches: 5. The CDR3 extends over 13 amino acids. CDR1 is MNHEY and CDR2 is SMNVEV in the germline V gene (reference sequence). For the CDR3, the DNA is TGTGCCAGCTGGAAGGACAGGGGGTATGGCTACACCTTC. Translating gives CASWKDRGYGYTF.

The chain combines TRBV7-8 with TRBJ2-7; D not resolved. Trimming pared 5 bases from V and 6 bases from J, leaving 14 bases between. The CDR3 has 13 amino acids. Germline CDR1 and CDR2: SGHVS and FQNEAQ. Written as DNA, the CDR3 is TGTGCCAGCAGCCAATACAACCCCCTCGAGCAGTACTTC. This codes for CASSQYNPLEQYF.